This T cell receptor (beta chain) is drawn from a study of control samples from healthy donors and cancer patients. Trimming removed 6 bases from V and 0 bases from J, with 8 bases in between. The length of the CDR3 is 13 residues. The V gene's germline CDR1 is LGHNA and CDR2 YNFKEQ. Sequencing was performed with immunoSEQ multiplex PCR; in TCRdb, only in-frame clones are kept and a portion is missing. The table lists 150,000 to 200,000 clones, about 90% of them singletons. Material: blood. The TCR was taken from a woman between 35 and 50 years old in good health. V usage is TRBV4-2 and J usage is TRBJ1-1, with D unresolved. This chain's CDR3 is CASRTTMNTEAFF. The DNA for the CDR3 is TGTGCCAGCAGGACCACAATGAACACTGAAGCTTTCTTT.